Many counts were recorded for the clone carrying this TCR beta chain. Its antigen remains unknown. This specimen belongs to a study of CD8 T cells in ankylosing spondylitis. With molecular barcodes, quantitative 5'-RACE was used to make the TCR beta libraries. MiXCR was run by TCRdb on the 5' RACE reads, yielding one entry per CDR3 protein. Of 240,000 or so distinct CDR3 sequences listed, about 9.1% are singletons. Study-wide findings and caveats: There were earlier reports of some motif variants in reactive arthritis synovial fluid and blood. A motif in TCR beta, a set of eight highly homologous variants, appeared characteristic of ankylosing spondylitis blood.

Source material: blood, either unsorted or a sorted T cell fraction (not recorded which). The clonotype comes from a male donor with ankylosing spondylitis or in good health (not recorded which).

The CDR3 nucleotides are TGTGCCAGCAGCTCGGGACAGGGGCACAATTCACCCCTCCACTTT. Translated: CASSSGQGHNSPLHF. V gene TRBV7-9 combines with J gene TRBJ1-6; 10 bases agree with TRBD1. The CDR3 has 15 residues. The J segment lost 7 bases and the V segment lost 4 bases, leaving 4 bases of the junction unmatched. Germline V gene data show CDR1 as SEHNR and CDR2 as FQNEAQ (reference sequence).